The 24 T cell receptor beta chains in this list originate from one sample, sequenced in a study of control samples from healthy donors and cancer patients. The data were produced by immunoSEQ multiplex PCR, yet TCRdb's version contains in-frame clones alone and is incomplete. The repertoire holds some 89,000 clones, with roughly 84% as singletons. Sample: blood. The receptor set was obtained from a woman aged 40 to 50 in good health.

This chain links TRBV10-3 with TRBJ1-2; D is uncertain. Germline V CDR1 and CDR2: ENHRY, SYGVKD. The CDR3 contains 15 residues. V was pared by 0 bases and J by 0 bases, with 8 bases between. The CDR3 DNA reads TGTGCCATCAGTGAGTCGACGAATTCTAACTATGGCTACACCTTC. This translates into CAISESTNSNYGYTF.

This clone was detected only a few times. The J gene is TRBJ2-2, the V gene TRBV6-5, with D possibly being TRBD2 (6 bases). This CDR3 has 14 residues. The germline V gene encodes CDR1 MNHEY and CDR2 SVGAGI. V gave up 2 bases and J gave up 5 bases, with 9 bases separating them. Here the CDR3 DNA reads TGTGCCAGCAGTTACGCGGGGACTACCGGGGAGCTGTTTTTT. Amino acids: CASSYAGTTGELFF.

The chain combines TRBV11-2 with TRBJ2-7, with a tentative D call TRBD1 (5 bases). Germline V CDR1 and CDR2: SGHAT, FQNNGV. V lost 5 bases and J 3 bases, leaving 14 bases between the germline ends. CDR3 length: 14 amino acids. The chain's CDR3 is CASSARDRRYEQYF. CDR3 coding DNA: TGTGCCAGCAGCGCCAGAGACAGACGCTACGAGCAGTACTTC.

The chain joins TRBV14 to TRBJ1-2; D call uncertain. CDR3 length: 16 amino acids. Germline assignment: CDR1 SGHDN and CDR2 FVKESK. Trimming shortened V by 2 bases and J by 3 bases, and 16 bases separated the two germline ends. The CDR3, as DNA: TGTGCCAGCAGCCAATACCATGGGCCCTCGGACTATGGCTACACCTTC. The encoded protein is CASSQYHGPSDYGYTF.

The rearrangement joins TRBV18 to TRBJ1-1; 9 bases align to TRBD1. This CDR3 is built from 16 residues. J was trimmed by 0 bases and V by 0 bases; bases with no gene match: 2. The germline V gene has CDR1 KGHSH and CDR2 LQKENI. The CDR3 DNA reads as TGTGCCAGCTCACCACCGGGACAGGGAATGAACACTGAAGCTTTCTTT. Its protein product is CASSPPGQGMNTEAFF.

This sequence joins TRBV13 and TRBJ2-1, with unresolved D. CDR3 length: 15 residues. V was pared by 0 bases and J by 0 bases, with 6 bases between. Germline CDR1 and CDR2: PRHDT and FYEKMQ (reference sequence). CDR3 in amino acids: CASSLGELSYNEQFF. The CDR3 coding sequence is TGTGCCAGCAGCTTAGGAGAACTCTCCTACAATGAGCAGTTCTTC. Variable domain in full (rest from reference TRBV13 and TRBJ2-1): AAGVIQSPRHLIKEKRETATLKCYPIPRHDTVYWYQQGPGQDPQFLISFYEKMQSDKGSIPDRFSAQQFSDYHSELNMSSLELGDSALYFCASSLGELSYNEQFFGPGTRLTVL.

The chain has TRBV18 and TRBJ1-1; tentative D call: TRBD1 (5 bases). The germline V gene encodes CDR1 KGHSH and CDR2 LQKENI. The CDR3 contains 14 residues. Trimming left V 3 bases short and J 5 bases short, with 13 bases between. In nucleotides, the CDR3 is TGTGCCAGCTCACCCCAGGGTACGGGTACTGAAGCTTTCTTT. It encodes CASSPQGTGTEAFF.

This chain joins TRBV3-1 (or the pseudogene TRBV3-2) and TRBJ1-2, with 9 bases lining up with TRBD1. The V gene's germline CDR1 is LGHDT and CDR2 YNNKEL (reference sequence). Trimming took 1 base from V and 6 from J; bases not matched to a gene: 6. The CDR3 has 15 amino acids. CDR3 coding DNA: TGTGCCAGCAGCCAAGGTTCAACAGGGGGCAATGGCTACACCTTC. Residues: CASSQGSTGGNGYTF.

This rearrangement joins TRBV5-6 to TRBJ2-7; perhaps TRBD1 as D (5 bases). V was trimmed by 4 bases and J by 2 bases, leaving 13 bases between them. Per the germline V gene, CDR1 is SGHDT and CDR2 is YYEEEE. The CDR3 is 14 residues long. CDR3 sequence reads: CASSPSDTAYEQYF. CDR3 sequence (DNA): TGTGCCAGCAGCCCGTCGGACACCGCCTACGAGCAGTACTTC.

The chain uses TRBV6-5 and TRBJ1-4; possible D gene TRBD1, 5 bases. This CDR3 region has 15 residues. The germline V gene encodes CDR1 MNHEY and CDR2 SVGAGI. Trimming removed 6 bases at V and 3 bases at J, with 14 bases between. CDR3 nucleotide sequence: TGTGCCAGCAGCTCTCGAGGGGCTGCTAATGAAAAACTGTTTTTT. Protein: CASSSRGAANEKLFF.

V gene TRBV14 combines with J gene TRBJ2-1, with D possibly matching TRBD2 (5 bases). CDR1 SGHDN and CDR2 FVKESK come from the germline V gene. This CDR3 comprises 15 residues. V lost 3 bases, J lost 6 bases, and 15 bases lay in between. The CDR3 is CASSHPGSRANEQFF. DNA for the CDR3: TGTGCCAGCAGCCACCCGGGATCCAGAGCCAATGAGCAGTTCTTC.

The rearrangement uses TRBV19 and TRBJ1-2; D not resolved. The CDR3 has 14 residues. Trimming removed 0 bases from V and 4 bases from J, with 9 bases in between. Germline V lookup: CDR1 LNHDA, CDR2 SQIVND (reference sequence). The CDR3 nucleotides are TGTGCCAGTAGTATAGATCGCGGGGTCTATGGCTACACCTTC. This encodes CASSIDRGVYGYTF. Supplemented by reference TRBV19 and TRBJ1-2, the full variable domain reads DGGITQSPKYLFRKEGQNVTLSCEQNLNHDAMYWYRQDPGQGLRLIYYSQIVNDFQKGDIAEGYSVSREKKESFPLTVTSAQKNPTAFYLCASSIDRGVYGYTFGSGTRLTVV.

This chain links TRBV3-1 (or the pseudogene TRBV3-2) with TRBJ1-1; TRBD1 is a possible D gene (5 bases). CDR1 LGHDT and CDR2 YNNKEL come from the germline V gene (reference sequence). Deletions cut 7 bases from V and 3 bases from J, with 18 bases between. This CDR3 spans 15 amino acids. The CDR3 protein is CASNPGRLGDTEAFF. CDR3 sequence (DNA): TGTGCCAGCAACCCGGGACGCCTAGGGGACACTGAAGCTTTCTTT.

V and J are TRBV19 and TRBJ1-6; TRBD1 is a possible D gene (5 bases). The CDR3 has 15 residues. Germline CDR1 is LNHDA and CDR2 is SQIVND (reference sequence). The germline V and J ends were trimmed by 5 bases and 5 bases, with 13 bases remaining between them. CDR3 in amino acids: CASSWDDRNNSPLHF. In DNA form, the CDR3 reads TGTGCCAGTAGTTGGGACGACCGAAATAATTCACCCCTCCACTTT. The variable domain in full, with the rest retrieved from reference TRBV19 and TRBJ1-6, is DGGITQSPKYLFRKEGQNVTLSCEQNLNHDAMYWYRQDPGQGLRLIYYSQIVNDFQKGDIAEGYSVSREKKESFPLTVTSAQKNPTAFYLCASSWDDRNNSPLHFGNGTRLTVT.

V and J are TRBV4-3 and TRBJ1-1; TRBD1 might be the D (6 bases). The CDR3 is 14 residues long. Trimming left V 0 bases short and J 6 bases short, with 11 bases between. From germline, CDR1 is LGHNA and CDR2 YSLEER. CDR3 DNA sequence: TGCGCCAGCAGCCAAGATCGGGGGGGGCCTGAAGCTTTCTTT. This codes for CASSQDRGGPEAFF.

V gene TRBV6-5 combines with J gene TRBJ1-1; no firm D call. V was clipped by 1 base and J by 7 bases, with 13 bases between them. Germline CDR1 is MNHEY and CDR2 is SVGAGI. The CDR3 is 14 residues long. CDR3: CASSYFTGRSEAFF. Here the CDR3 DNA reads TGTGCCAGCAGTTACTTTACCGGACGGAGTGAAGCTTTCTTT.

The chain combines TRBV5-1 with TRBJ1-6, with 9 nucleotides matching TRBD1. Looked up from germline, CDR1 is SGHRS and CDR2 is YFSETQ. Germline trimming cut 4 bases from V and 11 bases from J; bases unmatched to any gene: 7. This CDR3 spans 14 amino acids. This CDR3 is CASSLRTGDPPLHF. The CDR3 nucleotides read TGCGCCAGCAGCCTACGGACAGGGGATCCACCCCTCCACTTT.

This sequence joins TRBV5-1 and TRBJ2-2; a possible D gene is TRBD1 (5 bases). Germline lookup yields CDR1 SGHRS and CDR2 YFSETQ. Trimming shortened V by 0 bases and J by 5 bases, and 8 bases separated the two germline ends. This CDR3 is built from 14 residues. CDR3 loop: CASSLVGATGELFF. The CDR3 region has the DNA TGCGCCAGCAGCTTGGTTGGGGCTACCGGGGAGCTGTTTTTT. The complete variable domain, with remaining parts taken from reference TRBV5-1 and TRBJ2-2, reads KAGVTQTPRYLIKTRGQQVTLSCSPISGHRSVSWYQQTPGQGLQFLFEYFSETQRNKGNFPGRFSGRQFSNSRSEMNVSTLELGDSALYLCASSLVGATGELFFGEGSRLTVL.

Only one count was recorded for this clone. The chain links TRBV11-3 to TRBJ2-3; 12 bases align to TRBD2. The CDR3 covers 15 residues. The ends lost 7 bases at V and 6 bases at J; junction bases unmatched: 8. Germline V lookup: CDR1 SGHNT, CDR2 YENEEA. This CDR3 reads CASKSSGGAEDTQYF. In nucleotides, the CDR3 is TGTGCCAGCAAGTCTAGCGGGGGGGCCGAGGATACGCAGTATTTT.

This clone was seen more than once but under ten times. The CDR3 nucleotides are TGTGCCAGCAGCGCGGGACAGGGGAGCACAGATACGCAGTATTTT. Translation: CASSAGQGSTDTQYF. The chain recombines TRBV7-9 with TRBJ2-3; 10 bases align to TRBD1. This CDR3 has 15 residues. J was trimmed by 0 bases and V by 5 bases; bases with no gene match: 2. Germline CDR1 and CDR2: SEHNR and FQNEAQ (reference sequence).

This clone has only one observation. The CDR3 nucleotides read TGTGCCACCAGCTCCCTGGGAACAGGGCATAGTAAAGCTTTCTTT. Translation: CATSSLGTGHSKAFF. The chain combines TRBV15 with TRBJ1-1; TRBD1 is a possible D gene (6 bases). V lost 5 bases and J lost 9, with 22 bases in between. The CDR3 loop spans 15 amino acids. Germline CDR1 and CDR2: LNHNV and YYDKDF (reference sequence).

The chain links TRBV15 to TRBJ1-4, with D maybe TRBD1 (5 bases). CDR1 is LNHNV and CDR2 is YYDKDF in the germline V gene (reference sequence). V lost 8 bases, J lost 2 bases, and 12 bases lay in between. This CDR3 has 14 residues. The DNA for the CDR3 is TGTGCCACCCAAAAGGGGAGTACTAATGAAAAACTGTTTTTT. It is translated as CATQKGSTNEKLFF. Variable domain in full (rest from reference TRBV15 and TRBJ1-4): DAMVIQNPRYQVTQFGKPVTLSCSQTLNHNVMYWYQQKSSQAPKLLFHYYDKDFNNEADTPDNFQSRRPNTSFCFLDIRSPGLGDTAMYLCATQKGSTNEKLFFGSGTQLSVL.

The chain is built from TRBV5-5 and TRBJ2-4; D remains ambiguous. V was clipped by 4 bases and J by 8 bases, with 13 bases between them. This CDR3 contains 13 residues. Germline CDR1 SGHKS, CDR2 YYEKEE (reference sequence). CDR3 sequence (DNA): TGTGCCAGCAGCCTGGCACCTTTGGACATTCAGTACTTC. Protein product: CASSLAPLDIQYF.

The gene calls are TRBV5-1 and TRBJ2-5; possibly TRBD2 for D (5 bases). Germline values: CDR1 SGHRS, CDR2 YFSETQ. The CDR3 is 12 amino acids. Trimming stripped 6 bases from V and 7 bases from J, with 13 bases between. This CDR3 reads CASIASRGTQYF. The CDR3 coding sequence is TGCGCCAGCATAGCTAGCCGCGGGACCCAGTACTTC. The entire variable domain, with the rest obtained from reference TRBV5-1 and TRBJ2-5, is as follows: KAGVTQTPRYLIKTRGQQVTLSCSPISGHRSVSWYQQTPGQGLQFLFEYFSETQRNKGNFPGRFSGRQFSNSRSEMNVSTLELGDSALYLCASIASRGTQYFGPGTRLLVL.